This T cell receptor (beta chain) comes out of a study of Japanese encephalitis immunity and Zika vaccine responses. CDR1 and CDR2 from the germline V gene are GTSNPN and SVGIG (reference sequence). The CDR3 contains 14 residues. The V end lost 0 bases, the J end lost 5 bases, and 11 bases lay between the germline ends. Peptide pools at about 0.96 ug/mL each stimulated CFSE-labeled PBMCs over a 6-day culture. Unfixed live CD56-CD19-CD16-CD3+CD4+ CFSE-low cells were sorted as proliferating CD4 T cells. TCRdb re-analysed the 5' RACE reads in MiXCR, keeping a single row per CDR3 protein. Found here are hundreds of distinct CDR3 sequences, around 8.6% of them singletons; the top ten hold 44%. Study-wide results and caveats: Each participant's samples clustered together, with no shared TCRs suggested. In JEV-pre-vaccinated donors, repertoire richness of conserved-ZIKV-epitope-responsive CD4 T cells significantly decreased after ZPIV.

The chain joins TRBV30 to TRBJ2-1; TRBD2 is a possible D gene (6 bases). The receptor was isolated from an adult woman who received an inactivated Zika virus vaccine. Sequencing was performed on antigen-activated CD4+ T cells from blood, cultured, taken during a Zika inactivated vaccine study. CDR3 nucleotide sequence: TGTGCCTGGAGTGTAGCGGGCCTTGACAATGAGCAGTTCTTC. Its translation is CAWSVAGLDNEQFF.